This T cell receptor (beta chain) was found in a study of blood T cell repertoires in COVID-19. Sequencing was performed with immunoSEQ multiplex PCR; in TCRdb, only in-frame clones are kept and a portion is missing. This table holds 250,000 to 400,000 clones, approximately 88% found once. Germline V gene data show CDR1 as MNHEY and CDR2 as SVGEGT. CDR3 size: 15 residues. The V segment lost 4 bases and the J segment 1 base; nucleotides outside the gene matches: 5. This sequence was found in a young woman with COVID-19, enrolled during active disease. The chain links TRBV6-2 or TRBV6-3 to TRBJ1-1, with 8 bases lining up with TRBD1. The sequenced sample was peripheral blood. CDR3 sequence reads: CASSFSGQGNTEAFF. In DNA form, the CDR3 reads TGTGCCAGCAGTTTCTCCGGACAGGGGAACACTGAAGCTTTCTTT.